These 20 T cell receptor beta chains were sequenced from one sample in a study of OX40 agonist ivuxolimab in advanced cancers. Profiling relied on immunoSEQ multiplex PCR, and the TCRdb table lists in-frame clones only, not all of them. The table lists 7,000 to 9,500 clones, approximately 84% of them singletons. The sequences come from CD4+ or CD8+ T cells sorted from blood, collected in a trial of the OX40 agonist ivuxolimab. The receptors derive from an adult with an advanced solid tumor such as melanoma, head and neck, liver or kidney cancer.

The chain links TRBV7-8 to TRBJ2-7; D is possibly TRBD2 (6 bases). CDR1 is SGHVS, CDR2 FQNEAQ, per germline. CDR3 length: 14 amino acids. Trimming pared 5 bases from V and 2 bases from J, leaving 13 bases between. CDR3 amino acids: CASSPGTSPYEQYF. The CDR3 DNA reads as TGTGCCAGCAGCCCCGGGACTTCACCCTACGAGCAGTACTTC.

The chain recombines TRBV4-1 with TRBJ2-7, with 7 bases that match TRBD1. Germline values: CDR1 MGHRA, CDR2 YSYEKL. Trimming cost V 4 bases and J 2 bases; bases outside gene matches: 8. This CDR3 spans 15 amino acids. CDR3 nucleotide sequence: TGCGCCAGCAGCCCAATGGGACAGCCTCCCTACGAGCAGTACTTC. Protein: CASSPMGQPPYEQYF.

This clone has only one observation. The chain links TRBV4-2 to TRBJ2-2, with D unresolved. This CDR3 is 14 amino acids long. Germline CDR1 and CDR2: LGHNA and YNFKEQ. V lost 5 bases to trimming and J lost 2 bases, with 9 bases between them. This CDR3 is CASSIAVNTGELFF. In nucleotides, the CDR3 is TGTGCCAGCAGCATTGCGGTTAACACCGGGGAGCTGTTTTTT.

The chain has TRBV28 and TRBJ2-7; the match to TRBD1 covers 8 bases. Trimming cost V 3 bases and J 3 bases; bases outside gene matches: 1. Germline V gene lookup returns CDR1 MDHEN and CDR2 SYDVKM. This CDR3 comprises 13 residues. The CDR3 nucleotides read TGTGCCAGCAGTTTCGGACAGGGCTACGAGCAGTACTTC. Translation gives CASSFGQGYEQYF. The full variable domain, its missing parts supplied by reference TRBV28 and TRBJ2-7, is DVKVTQSSRYLVKRTGEKVFLECVQDMDHENMFWYRQDPGLGLRLIYFSYDVKMKEKGDIPEGYSVSREKKERFSLILESASTNQTSMYLCASSFGQGYEQYFGPGTRLTVT.

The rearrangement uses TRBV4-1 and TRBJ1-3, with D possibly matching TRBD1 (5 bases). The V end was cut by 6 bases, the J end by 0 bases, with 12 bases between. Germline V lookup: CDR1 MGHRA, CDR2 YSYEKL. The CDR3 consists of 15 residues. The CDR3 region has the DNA TGCGCCAGCAGGAGCGGGGGAAACTCTGGAAACACCATATATTTT. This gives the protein CASRSGGNSGNTIYF.

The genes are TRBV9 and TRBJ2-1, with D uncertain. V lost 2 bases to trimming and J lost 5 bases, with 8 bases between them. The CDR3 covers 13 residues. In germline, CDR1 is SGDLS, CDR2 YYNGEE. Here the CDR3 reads CASSVDSDNEQFF. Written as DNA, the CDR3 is TGTGCCAGCAGCGTCGACTCTGACAATGAGCAGTTCTTC.

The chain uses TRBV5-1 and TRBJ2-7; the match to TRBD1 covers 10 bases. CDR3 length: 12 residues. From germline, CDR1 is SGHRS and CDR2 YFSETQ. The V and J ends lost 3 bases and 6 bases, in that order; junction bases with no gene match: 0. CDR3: CASSWTGGEQYF. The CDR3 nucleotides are TGCGCCAGCAGCTGGACAGGGGGCGAGCAGTACTTC.

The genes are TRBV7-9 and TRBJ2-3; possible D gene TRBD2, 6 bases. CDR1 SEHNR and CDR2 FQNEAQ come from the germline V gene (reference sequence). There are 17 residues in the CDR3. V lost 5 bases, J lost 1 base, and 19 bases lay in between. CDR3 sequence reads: CASSAPELSGRTDTQYF. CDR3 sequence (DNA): TGTGCCAGCAGCGCCCCCGAGCTTAGCGGTCGCACAGATACGCAGTATTTT.

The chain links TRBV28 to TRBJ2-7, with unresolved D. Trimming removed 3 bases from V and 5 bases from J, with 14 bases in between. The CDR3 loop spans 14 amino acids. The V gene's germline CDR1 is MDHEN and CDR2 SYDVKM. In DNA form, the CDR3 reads TGTGCCAGCAGTTTCGGTTCCCGGCCCCACGAGCAGTACTTC. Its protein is CASSFGSRPHEQYF.

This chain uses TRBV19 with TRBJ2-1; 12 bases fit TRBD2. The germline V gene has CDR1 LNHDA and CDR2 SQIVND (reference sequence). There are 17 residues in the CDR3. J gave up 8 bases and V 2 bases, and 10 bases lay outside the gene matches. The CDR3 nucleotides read TGTGCCAGTAGTATAATGGCTAGCGGGAGGGGGGTCGATGAGCAGTTCTTC. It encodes CASSIMASGRGVDEQFF. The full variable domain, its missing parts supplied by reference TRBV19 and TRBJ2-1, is DGGITQSPKYLFRKEGQNVTLSCEQNLNHDAMYWYRQDPGQGLRLIYYSQIVNDFQKGDIAEGYSVSREKKESFPLTVTSAQKNPTAFYLCASSIMASGRGVDEQFFGPGTRLTVL.

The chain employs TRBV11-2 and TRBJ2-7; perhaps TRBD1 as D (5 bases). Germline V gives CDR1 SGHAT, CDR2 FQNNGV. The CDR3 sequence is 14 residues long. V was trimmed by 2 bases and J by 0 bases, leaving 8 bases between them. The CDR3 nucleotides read TGTGCCAGCAGCTTACTAGACAGCTCCTACGAGCAGTACTTC. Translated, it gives CASSLLDSSYEQYF.

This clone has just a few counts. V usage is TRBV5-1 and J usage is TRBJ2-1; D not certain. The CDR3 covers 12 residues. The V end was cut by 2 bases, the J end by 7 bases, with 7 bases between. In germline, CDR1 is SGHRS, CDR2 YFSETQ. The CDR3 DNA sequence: TGCGCCAGCAGCTTATCCCAAAATGAGCAGTTCTTC. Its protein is CASSLSQNEQFF.

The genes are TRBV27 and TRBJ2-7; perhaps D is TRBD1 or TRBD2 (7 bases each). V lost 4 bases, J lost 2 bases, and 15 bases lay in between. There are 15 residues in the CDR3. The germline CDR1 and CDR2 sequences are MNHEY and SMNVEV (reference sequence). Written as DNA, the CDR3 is TGTGCCAGCAGTTCGTTGGGAGGGGGCGCCTACGAGCAGTACTTC. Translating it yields CASSSLGGGAYEQYF.

The CDR3 loop is CASSSNMQYGDTYEQYF. CDR3 in DNA: TGTGCCAGCAGCTCCAACATGCAGTACGGGGATACCTACGAGCAGTACTTC. The chain uses TRBV7-9 and TRBJ2-5, with D possibly being TRBD2 (5 bases). The DNA end favors TRBJ2-7, so the J call may be wrong. Germline assignment: CDR1 SEHNR and CDR2 FQNEAQ (reference sequence). There are 17 residues in the CDR3.

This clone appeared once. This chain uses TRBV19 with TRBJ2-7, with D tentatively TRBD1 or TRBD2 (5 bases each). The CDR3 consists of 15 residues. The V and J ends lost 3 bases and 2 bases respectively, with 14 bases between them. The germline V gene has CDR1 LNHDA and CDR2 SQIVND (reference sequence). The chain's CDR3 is CASSIEGSGTYEQYF. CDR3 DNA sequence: TGTGCCAGTAGTATCGAGGGGTCGGGGACCTACGAGCAGTACTTC.

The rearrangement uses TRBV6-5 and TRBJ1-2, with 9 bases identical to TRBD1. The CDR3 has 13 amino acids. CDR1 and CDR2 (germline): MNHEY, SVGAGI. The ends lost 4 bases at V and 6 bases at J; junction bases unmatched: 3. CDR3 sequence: CASSSTGGNGYTF. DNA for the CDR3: TGTGCCAGCAGTTCCACAGGGGGCAATGGCTACACCTTC.

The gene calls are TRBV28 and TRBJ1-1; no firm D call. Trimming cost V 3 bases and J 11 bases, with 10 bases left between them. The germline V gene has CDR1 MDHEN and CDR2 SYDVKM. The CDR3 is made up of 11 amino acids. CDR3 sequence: CASSFSVRAFF. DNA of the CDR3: TGTGCCAGCAGTTTTTCAGTACGGGCTTTCTTT.

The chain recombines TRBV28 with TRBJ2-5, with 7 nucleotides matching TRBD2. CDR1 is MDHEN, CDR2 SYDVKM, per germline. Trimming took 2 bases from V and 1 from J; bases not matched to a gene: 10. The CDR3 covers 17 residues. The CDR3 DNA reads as TGTGCCAGCAGTTTACCCCCCAGGTGGGGGGGCCAAGAGACCCAGTACTTC. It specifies CASSLPPRWGGQETQYF.

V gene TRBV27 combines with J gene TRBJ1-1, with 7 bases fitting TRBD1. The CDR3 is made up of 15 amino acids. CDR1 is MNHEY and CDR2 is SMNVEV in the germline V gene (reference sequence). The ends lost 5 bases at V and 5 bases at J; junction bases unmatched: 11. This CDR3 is CASSRITGDRTEAFF. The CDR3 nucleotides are TGTGCCAGCAGTAGGATAACAGGGGATCGTACTGAAGCTTTCTTT.

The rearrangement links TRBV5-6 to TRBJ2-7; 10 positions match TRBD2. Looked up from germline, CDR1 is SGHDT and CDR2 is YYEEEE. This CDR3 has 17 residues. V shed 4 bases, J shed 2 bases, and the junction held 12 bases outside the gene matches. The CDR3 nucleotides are TGTGCCAGCAGCCCCGGACTAGCGGACCTCCTCACCTACGAGCAGTACTTC. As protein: CASSPGLADLLTYEQYF. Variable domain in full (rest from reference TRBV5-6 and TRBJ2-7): DAGVTQSPTHLIKTRGQQVTLRCSPKSGHDTVSWYQQALGQGPQFIFQYYEEEERQRGNFPDRFSGHQFPNYSSELNVNALLLGDSALYLCASSPGLADLLTYEQYFGPGTRLTVT.